Included here is one T cell receptor beta chain sequence, with context. Its antigen is not identified. The data derive from a study of T cell responses to AZD1222 COVID-19 vaccine. V lost 1 base to trimming and J lost 2 bases, with 8 bases between them. Per the germline V gene, CDR1 is SGHNT and CDR2 is YENEEA. The CDR3 contains 14 residues. Findings and limits, study-wide: Vaccine-associated CD4 TCRs ranged over spike, dominating at 160-218 and 743-854. Close to half of spike-specific TCRs reportedly recognize unmutated variant regions. Donors were largely white British and mainly female; clonal diversity was possibly underestimated.

Using immunoSEQ multiplex PCR, the repertoire was profiled, and TCRdb retains in-frame clones only, with some absent. Altogether around 66,000 clones are present, roughly 87% being singletons, with the ten largest covering around 15%. The sequence was collected from an adult in good health. This material consisted of peripheral blood, taken on day 0 of AZD1222 vaccination. The chain combines TRBV11-3 with TRBJ1-1; D call uncertain. CDR3 nucleotides: TGTGCCAGCAGCTTAGGCCGGATAAACACTGAAGCTTTCTTT. It translates to CASSLGRINTEAFF.